The 13 T cell receptor beta chains below come from one sample, sequenced in a study of T cell responses to AZD1222 COVID-19 vaccine. TCRdb's table, derived via immunoSEQ multiplex PCR, lists solely in-frame clones and lacks some. The table has approximately 70,000 clones, roughly 82% seen once. Here the sequenced sample was peripheral blood, taken on day 0 of AZD1222 vaccination. The origin of the receptors is an adult in good health.

V and J are TRBV5-1 and TRBJ2-1; 9 bases align to TRBD2. Trimming at V came to 6 bases and at J to 8 bases, leaving 9 bases not matched to a gene. Germline V gives CDR1 SGHRS, CDR2 YFSETQ. The CDR3 totals 14 residues. The CDR3 reads CASTLAGGYDEQFF. In DNA, the CDR3 is TGCGCCAGCACCCTTGCGGGGGGGTATGATGAGCAGTTCTTC. Looking up the rest from reference TRBV5-1 and TRBJ2-1 gives the full variable domain: KAGVTQTPRYLIKTRGQQVTLSCSPISGHRSVSWYQQTPGQGLQFLFEYFSETQRNKGNFPGRFSGRQFSNSRSEMNVSTLELGDSALYLCASTLAGGYDEQFFGPGTRLTVL.

The chain has TRBV28 and TRBJ1-3; TRBD1 agrees at 7 bases. The CDR3 is 15 amino acids. Germline V gives CDR1 MDHEN, CDR2 SYDVKM. V shed 4 bases and J 3 bases; nucleotides not matched to a gene: 6. The chain's CDR3 is CASSSTGDFGNTIYF. CDR3 DNA sequence: TGTGCCAGCAGTTCCACAGGGGATTTTGGAAACACCATATATTTT.

The V call is TRBV7-9, the J call TRBJ2-3; D unclear. V was shortened by 1 base and J by 3 bases, with 8 bases between the two germline ends. CDR1 SEHNR and CDR2 FQNEAQ come from the germline V gene (reference sequence). The CDR3 has 14 residues. The CDR3 spells CASSLVGITDTQYF. In DNA, the CDR3 is TGTGCCAGCAGCTTAGTGGGGATTACAGATACGCAGTATTTT.

The rearrangement joins TRBV6-1 to TRBJ1-1; the D is unclear. Germline V CDR1 and CDR2: MNHNS, SASEGT. The CDR3 has 14 residues. V lost 5 bases to trimming and J lost 3 bases, with 13 bases between them. CDR3 amino acids: CASSPAGIYTEAFF. The DNA of the CDR3 is TGTGCCAGCAGTCCCGCCGGGATCTACACTGAAGCTTTCTTT.

This clone was seen a handful of times. V and J are TRBV3-1 (or the pseudogene TRBV3-2) and TRBJ1-2, with TRBD1 matching 9 bases. V gave up 3 bases and J gave up 4 bases; unmatched junction bases: 6. In germline, CDR1 is LGHDT, CDR2 YNNKEL (reference sequence). This CDR3 comprises 15 residues. The CDR3 nucleotides are TGTGCCAGCAGCCACAGGACAGGGGTTGCCTATGGCTACACCTTC. Its translation: CASSHRTGVAYGYTF.

V and J are TRBV24-1 and TRBJ2-3, with TRBD1 matching over 7 bases. Per the germline V gene, CDR1 is KGHDR and CDR2 is SFDVKD. The CDR3 contains 16 residues. V lost 5 bases, J lost 4 bases, and 11 bases stayed unmatched. The CDR3 DNA follows: TGTGCCACCAGTGGGGGTGCAGGGGGAAGGGCAGATACGCAGTATTTT. Encoded protein: CATSGGAGGRADTQYF.

The chain is built from TRBV6-5 and TRBJ1-3; no clear D. V shed 4 bases and J shed 0 bases, with 7 bases lying between them. This CDR3 is 14 amino acids long. Per the germline V gene, CDR1 is MNHEY and CDR2 is SVGAGI. CDR3 residues: CASSFGSSGNTIYF. CDR3 coding DNA: TGTGCCAGCAGTTTCGGGAGCTCTGGAAACACCATATATTTT.

This rearrangement joins TRBV9 to TRBJ1-6; D call uncertain. The V gene's germline CDR1 is SGDLS and CDR2 YYNGEE. The CDR3 spans 13 residues. V was trimmed by 3 bases and J by 7 bases, leaving 8 bases between them. The CDR3, as DNA: TGTGCCAGCAGCGGGGATCAAAATTCACCCCTCCACTTT. It yields the protein CASSGDQNSPLHF.

This rearrangement joins TRBV3-1 (or the pseudogene TRBV3-2) to TRBJ2-7, with 10 bases lining up with TRBD1. Germline-derived CDR1 and CDR2 are LGHDT and YNNKEL (reference sequence). J lost 6 bases, V lost 1 base, and 15 bases had no gene match. The CDR3 is 18 residues long. The CDR3 DNA follows: TGTGCCAGCAGCCAAGGAGGGACAGGGGTTATTCGATCCAGCGAGCAGTACTTC. Its protein is CASSQGGTGVIRSSEQYF.

V is TRBV6-4 and J is TRBJ2-1, with TRBD2 matching over 12 bases. From germline, CDR1 is MRHNA and CDR2 SNTAGT. The J segment lost 6 bases and the V segment lost 5 bases, leaving 2 bases of the junction unmatched. The CDR3 runs 14 residues. The CDR3, as DNA: TGTGCCAGCAGTTTGACTAGCGGGGGCAATGAGCAGTTCTTC. This encodes CASSLTSGGNEQFF.

The V and J genes are TRBV19 and TRBJ2-2; D gene ambiguous. Germline CDR1 and CDR2: LNHDA and SQIVND (reference sequence). The germline V and J ends were trimmed by 5 bases and 6 bases, with 16 bases remaining between them. The CDR3 runs 15 residues. CDR3 sequence (DNA): TGTGCCAGTAGTGGCGACGTCGTTTTTCCCGGGGAGCTGTTTTTT. Its protein is CASSGDVVFPGELFF.

V and J are TRBV10-2 and TRBJ2-3; D may be TRBD2 (7 bases). The CDR3 sequence is 16 residues long. Trimming took off 2 bases at V and 1 base at J, with 13 bases between the two ends. Germline V gives CDR1 WSHSY, CDR2 SAAADI. CDR3 amino acids: CASSEGRGARTDTQYF. In DNA form, the CDR3 reads TGCGCCAGCAGTGAGGGTCGGGGGGCCCGCACAGATACGCAGTATTTT.

This sequence joins TRBV29-1 and TRBJ1-2, with D unresolved. The CDR3 is 13 residues long. CDR1 is SQVTM, CDR2 ANQGSEA, per germline. The V end lost 4 bases, the J end lost 5 bases, and 14 bases lay between the germline ends. The CDR3 DNA reads TGCAGCGTTGGGCCCGGGGATCGGTATGGCTACACCTTC. Translation: CSVGPGDRYGYTF.